Each of the 29 T cell receptor beta chains below was sequenced from the same sample in a study of OX40 agonist ivuxolimab in advanced cancers. Clones were sequenced by immunoSEQ multiplex PCR, and TCRdb holds only the in-frame ones, with some missing. The table lists 65,000 to 85,000 clones, around 85% of them singletons. The sequenced sample was CD4+ or CD8+ T cells sorted from blood, obtained in a trial of the OX40 agonist ivuxolimab. These receptors came from an adult with an advanced solid tumor such as melanoma, head and neck, liver or kidney cancer.

V is TRBV11-2 and J is TRBJ2-7; 9 nucleotides align to TRBD2. Germline V CDR1 and CDR2: SGHAT, FQNNGV. Trimming at V came to 1 base and at J to 4 bases, leaving 5 bases not matched to a gene. The CDR3 spans 15 residues. The DNA for the CDR3 is TGTGCCAGCAGCTTAGGTCTAGCGGGGACTTACGAGCAGTACTTC. Translated, it gives CASSLGLAGTYEQYF.

The genes are TRBV7-3 and TRBJ2-3; D possibly corresponds to TRBD1 (6 bases). Germline CDR1 reads SGHTA; CDR2 reads FQGTGA. The V gene lost 8 bases and the J gene lost 2 bases, with 11 bases spanning the gap. This CDR3 spans 13 amino acids. The CDR3 region is CASRDTITDTQYF. The CDR3 bases are TGTGCCAGCCGGGACACTATCACAGATACGCAGTATTTT.

The chain recombines TRBV7-8 with TRBJ2-7; TRBD2 matches 7 bases. The CDR3 totals 12 residues. Germline CDR1 and CDR2: SGHVS and FQNEAQ. Trimming removed 5 bases from V and 13 bases from J; junction bases left unmatched: 11. CDR3 loop: CASSPKLLAVYF. The CDR3 DNA sequence: TGTGCCAGCAGCCCTAAGCTGCTAGCGGTTTACTTC.

This chain connects TRBV19 to TRBJ2-7, with a tentative D call TRBD2 (7 bases). This CDR3 has 15 residues. Germline CDR1 and CDR2: LNHDA and SQIVND (reference sequence). V lost 0 bases, J lost 7 bases, and 16 bases lay in between. CDR3 in DNA: TGTGCCAGTAGTATAGAAGCAGGGGAGGGACGAGAGCAGTACTTC. Translation: CASSIEAGEGREQYF.

On this clone itself: This CDR3 is also generated by other DNA sequences in the sample. V gene TRBV11-1 combines with J gene TRBJ1-1; D remains ambiguous. This CDR3 contains 15 residues. V was cut by 5 bases and J by 1 base, with 14 bases left in between. In germline, CDR1 is SGHAT, CDR2 FQDESV (reference sequence). The CDR3 nucleotides are TGTGCCAGCAGCCCCCACGGACGTGCGAACACTGAAGCTTTCTTT. It specifies CASSPHGRANTEAFF.

The chain combines TRBV7-2 with TRBJ2-3; D possibly corresponds to TRBD2 (5 bases). Germline values: CDR1 SGHTA, CDR2 FQGNSA. The CDR3 has 14 residues. Trimming pared 0 bases from V and 1 base from J, leaving 5 bases between. The CDR3 is CASSLARGTDTQYF. In nucleotides, the CDR3 is TGTGCCAGCAGCTTAGCGAGGGGCACAGATACGCAGTATTTT.

This chain uses TRBV19 with TRBJ2-2; TRBD2 matches at 8 bases. The CDR3 totals 15 residues. Trimming cost V 4 bases and J 7 bases; bases outside gene matches: 8. Germline CDR1 LNHDA, CDR2 SQIVND (reference sequence). DNA of the CDR3: TGTGCCAGTAGTAGACGGGAGGGCCTGAGCGGGGAGCTGTTTTTT. Translated, it gives CASSRREGLSGELFF.

The genes are TRBV6-1 and TRBJ1-1; no clear D gene. The CDR3 loop spans 13 amino acids. Germline V CDR1 and CDR2: MNHNS, SASEGT. V dropped 0 bases and J dropped 0 bases, with 2 bases sitting between them. The CDR3 DNA follows: TGTGCCAGCAGTGAAGCGGTGAACACTGAAGCTTTCTTT. Its translation is CASSEAVNTEAFF.

The chain combines TRBV5-1 with TRBJ1-5, with unresolved D. The V and J ends lost 0 bases and 2 bases respectively, with 3 bases between them. CDR1 is SGHRS and CDR2 is YFSETQ in the germline V gene. The CDR3 is 13 amino acids. The CDR3 spells CASSLGRNQPQHF. CDR3 in DNA: TGCGCCAGCAGCTTGGGTCGCAATCAGCCCCAGCATTTT.

This clone was seen once. The chain uses TRBV6-5 and TRBJ1-2, with 9 bases matching TRBD1. With V trimmed by 5 bases and J by 8 bases, 9 bases remained unmatched. The length of the CDR3 is 14 residues. CDR1 is MNHEY, CDR2 SVGAGI, per germline. The DNA of the CDR3 is TGTGCCAGCAGTCTCGGGGACAGGGCTGGGGGCTACACCTTC. Its protein product is CASSLGDRAGGYTF.

J is TRBJ2-1 and V is TRBV5-4; 11 positions agree with TRBD2. This CDR3 is built from 16 residues. Germline assignment: CDR1 SGHNT and CDR2 YYREEE (reference sequence). V dropped 4 bases and J dropped 4; count of bases not matched to a gene: 7. The CDR3 sequence: CASSPGLADTYNEQFF. The CDR3 nucleotides read TGTGCCAGCAGCCCGGGACTAGCGGACACATACAATGAGCAGTTCTTC.

J is TRBJ1-5 and V is TRBV27; TRBD1 aligns across 7 bases. Trimming took 4 bases from V and 2 from J; bases not matched to a gene: 17. The CDR3 spans 19 residues. Germline-derived CDR1 and CDR2 are MNHEY and SMNVEV (reference sequence). CDR3 sequence reads: CASSSIGQAGEYGNQPQHF. CDR3 DNA sequence: TGTGCCAGCAGTTCGATTGGACAGGCCGGCGAATATGGCAATCAGCCCCAGCATTTT.

The chain uses TRBV7-3 and TRBJ2-1, with 12 nucleotides matching TRBD2. With V trimmed by 4 bases and J by 8 bases, 6 bases remained unmatched. Germline V gives CDR1 SGHTA, CDR2 FQGTGA. CDR3 length: 15 amino acids. CDR3 coding DNA: TGTGCCAGCAGCTGGCTAGCGGGGGGGCCCCATGAGCAGTTCTTC. Translating gives CASSWLAGGPHEQFF. Looking up the rest from reference TRBV7-3 and TRBJ2-1 gives the full variable domain: GAGVSQTPSNKVTEKGKYVELRCDPISGHTALYWYRQSLGQGPEFLIYFQGTGAADDSGLPNDRFFAVRPEGSVSTLKIQRTERGDSAVYLCASSWLAGGPHEQFFGPGTRLTVL.

The count of this clone is one. V and J are TRBV28 and TRBJ2-7, with D possibly being TRBD1 (5 bases). The germline V gene has CDR1 MDHEN and CDR2 SYDVKM. The CDR3 contains 12 residues. Trimming removed 8 bases from V and 3 bases from J, with 11 bases in between. This CDR3 reads CASRQTSYEQYF. CDR3 coding DNA: TGTGCCAGCCGACAGACAAGCTACGAGCAGTACTTC. Full variable domain (missing parts from reference TRBV28 and TRBJ2-7): DVKVTQSSRYLVKRTGEKVFLECVQDMDHENMFWYRQDPGLGLRLIYFSYDVKMKEKGDIPEGYSVSREKKERFSLILESASTNQTSMYLCASRQTSYEQYFGPGTRLTVT.

The gene calls are TRBV5-1 and TRBJ1-1; D is possibly TRBD1 (5 bases). Germline-derived CDR1 and CDR2 are SGHRS and YFSETQ. V was trimmed by 4 bases and J by 1 base, leaving 11 bases between them. The CDR3 runs to 14 residues. The DNA for the CDR3 is TGCGCCAGCAGCCCGTCACAGGCGAACACTGAAGCTTTCTTT. This sequence encodes CASSPSQANTEAFF.

V is TRBV6-1 and J is TRBJ2-7, with TRBD2 identical over 8 bases. CDR1 is MNHNS and CDR2 is SASEGT in the germline V gene. The CDR3 extends over 14 amino acids. V lost 5 bases and J lost 2; bases outside the gene matches: 5. The CDR3 spells CASSWTSRTYEQYF. The CDR3 DNA reads as TGTGCCAGCAGTTGGACTAGCAGAACCTACGAGCAGTACTTC.

This clone was recorded only once. This chain links TRBV7-8 with TRBJ2-3; 9 bases align to TRBD2. The CDR3 is made up of 16 amino acids. The ends lost 1 base at V and 4 bases at J; junction bases unmatched: 6. The germline V gene encodes CDR1 SGHVS and CDR2 FQNEAQ. The CDR3 DNA follows: TGTGCCAGCAGCTTAGATGTTAGCGGGAGAGCAGATACGCAGTATTTT. It translates to CASSLDVSGRADTQYF.

This chain uses TRBV7-2 with TRBJ1-2; D is ambiguous. Germline CDR1 SGHTA, CDR2 FQGNSA. With 0 bases removed from V and 2 bases from J, the gap between germline ends came to 13 bases. There are 16 residues in the CDR3. CDR3 region: CASSLAPAGANYGYTF. CDR3 DNA: TGTGCCAGCAGCTTAGCCCCTGCAGGAGCCAACTATGGCTACACCTTC.

The V gene is TRBV5-5, the J gene TRBJ2-2, with 10 bases lining up with TRBD1. After removal of 3 bases from V and 8 bases from J, the junction contained 10 bases not matched to a gene. The CDR3 spans 16 residues. CDR1 and CDR2 from the germline V gene are SGHKS and YYEKEE (reference sequence). Written as DNA, the CDR3 is TGTGCCAGCAGCTACCGACAGGGGGCGGAACAGGGGGAGCTGTTTTTT. This codes for CASSYRQGAEQGELFF.

The chain joins TRBV7-2 to TRBJ1-3; no reliable D call. CDR1 and CDR2 from the germline V gene are SGHTA and FQGNSA. The CDR3 is 13 residues long. The chain's CDR3 is CSSGPLAGNTIYF. The CDR3 DNA sequence: TGTTCCTCGGGCCCTCTGGCTGGAAACACCATATATTTT.

This chain uses TRBV5-4 with TRBJ1-5, with D possibly TRBD1 on 5 matching bases. CDR1 and CDR2 (germline): SGHNT, YYREEE (reference sequence). The CDR3 is 14 residues long. The V end was cut by 4 bases, the J end by 4 bases, with 12 bases between. The CDR3 DNA follows: TGTGCCAGCAGCCCAGGGCATGGGAATCAGCCCCAGCATTTT. It translates to CASSPGHGNQPQHF.

The chain joins TRBV7-2 to TRBJ1-6, with D possibly TRBD1 on 5 matching bases. Germline assignment: CDR1 SGHTA and CDR2 FQGNSA. Trimming took off 2 bases at V and 5 bases at J, with 10 bases between the two ends. This CDR3 has 15 residues. The CDR3 loop reads CASSLMGGDNSPLHF. In DNA, the CDR3 is TGTGCCAGCAGCTTAATGGGGGGGGATAATTCACCCCTCCACTTT.

The chain couples TRBV28 to TRBJ1-2, with 11 bases identical to TRBD1. CDR3 length equals 16 residues. V was clipped by 8 bases and J by 1 base; unmatched bases: 9. Germline CDR1 reads MDHEN; CDR2 reads SYDVKM. The CDR3 bases are TGTGCCAGCCTACCCCATGGGACAGGGGGTAACTATGGCTACACCTTC. The encoded protein is CASLPHGTGGNYGYTF.

The chain is built from TRBV7-9 and TRBJ2-1, with TRBD2 matching over 11 bases. The V segment lost 5 bases and the J segment 0 bases; nucleotides outside the gene matches: 9. The germline gives CDR1 SEHNR, CDR2 FQNEAQ (reference sequence). The CDR3 totals 18 residues. The CDR3 DNA sequence: TGTGCCAGCAGCGGACGAGGGCTAGCGGGGGGCTCCTACAATGAGCAGTTCTTC. Encoded protein: CASSGRGLAGGSYNEQFF.

The chain carries TRBV27 and TRBJ2-3; no clear D. Between the trimmed V and J ends, which lost 8 bases and 3 bases, there was a span of 9 bases. The CDR3 contains 12 residues. Germline V gene sequence: CDR1 MNHEY, CDR2 SMNVEV (reference sequence). For the CDR3, the DNA is TGTGCCAGCCGTGCGGTAACAGATACGCAGTATTTT. It translates to CASRAVTDTQYF.

This sequence joins TRBV28 and TRBJ1-6, with a tentative D call TRBD1 (5 bases). The germline V gene encodes CDR1 MDHEN and CDR2 SYDVKM. Trimming stripped 6 bases from V and 4 bases from J, with 13 bases between. This CDR3 contains 15 residues. The CDR3 reads CASSPGTGYNSPLHF. The DNA for the CDR3 is TGTGCCAGCAGCCCCGGGACGGGTTATAATTCACCCCTCCACTTT.

J is TRBJ2-4 and V is TRBV2, with unresolved D. CDR3 length: 14 residues. Trimming cost V 1 base and J 3 bases, with 7 bases left between them. Germline-derived CDR1 and CDR2 are SNHLY and FYNNEI. The CDR3 bases are TGTGCCAGCAGTGAAGATAGGAACAAAAACATTCAGTACTTC. Encoded protein: CASSEDRNKNIQYF. The full variable domain, with the rest looked up from reference TRBV2 and TRBJ2-4, is EPEVTQTPSHQVTQMGQEVILRCVPISNHLYFYWYRQILGQKVEFLVSFYNNEISEKSEIFDDQFSVERPDGSNFTLKIRSTKLEDSAMYFCASSEDRNKNIQYFGAGTRLSVL.

The rearrangement links TRBV9 to TRBJ1-5, with D unclear. This CDR3 is 15 amino acids long. The V end was cut by 4 bases, the J end by 4 bases, with 15 bases between. Per germline, CDR1 SGDLS and CDR2 YYNGEE. CDR3 coding DNA: TGTGCCAGCAGCCGGGAAGGGTTGAGAAATCAGCCCCAGCATTTT. Translated, it gives CASSREGLRNQPQHF.

The J gene is TRBJ1-5, the V gene TRBV30; D is ambiguous. CDR3 size: 13 residues. CDR1 is GTSNPN and CDR2 is SVGIG in the germline V gene (reference sequence). Trimming cost V 4 bases and J 2 bases, with 9 bases left between them. This CDR3 is CAWNAEGNQPQHF. The DNA for the CDR3 is TGTGCCTGGAATGCTGAGGGCAATCAGCCCCAGCATTTT.